This T cell receptor beta chain appears in the sequencing data of a study of cytomegalovirus exposure and HLA in healthy donors. Whole-study findings and limits: V- and J-gene trimming of TCR beta was linked (in a later analysis) to a missense DCLRE1C variant. Accurate prediction of most subjects' HLA-A and HLA-B alleles from TCR beta sequences was reported.

In regard to this clone: The antigen remains undetermined.

The PCR used 60 Vbeta and 13 Jbeta primers. This table comes from immunoSEQ multiplex PCR, and its TCRdb copy is limited to in-frame clones, with some not included. The profile shows around 170,000 clones, approximately 78% of them singletons. The germline gives CDR1 MNHNS, CDR2 SASEGT. Germline trimming cut 3 bases from V and 2 bases from J; bases unmatched to any gene: 10. The CDR3 contains 16 residues. The source of this sequence is a male donor in good health and CMV-seronegative. Sequencing was done on a sample of PBMCs. The chain links TRBV6-1 to TRBJ2-7, with TRBD2 matching over 7 bases. CDR3 sequence reads: CASSEALTSRTYEQYF. CDR3 nucleotides: TGTGCCAGCAGTGAGGCCTTGACTAGCAGAACCTACGAGCAGTACTTC.